Below, one T cell receptor beta chain is given with its context. This entry comes from a study of blood T cell repertoires in COVID-19. The wider study: There were acute and convalescent COVID-19 samples, and they came from the United States, Italy and Spain. T cells, B-cell-depleted T cells, or PBMCs provided the cDNA or gDNA that served as material.

Per the original methods: Using reference gene primer amplification, nucleated cell counts were estimated. Profiling relied on immunoSEQ multiplex PCR, and the TCRdb table lists in-frame clones only, not all of them. Clone size and V and J calls were adopted from that table, with D and trimming inferred from the DNA. Of around 160,000 clones detected, 84% appear once; the ten largest clones hold roughly 18%. The source is a woman aged 80 or over with acute or convalescent COVID-19. Sample: peripheral blood.

The CDR3 here is CASSLAGGWNEQFF. In DNA form, the CDR3 reads TGTGCCAGCAGCTTAGCGGGGGGATGGAATGAGCAGTTCTTC. The V call is TRBV7-2, the J call TRBJ2-1, with TRBD2 as a possible D gene (6 bases). Germline V gene lookup returns CDR1 SGHTA and CDR2 FQGNSA. The CDR3 totals 14 residues. The V end lost 0 bases, the J end lost 7 bases, and 10 bases lay between the germline ends.